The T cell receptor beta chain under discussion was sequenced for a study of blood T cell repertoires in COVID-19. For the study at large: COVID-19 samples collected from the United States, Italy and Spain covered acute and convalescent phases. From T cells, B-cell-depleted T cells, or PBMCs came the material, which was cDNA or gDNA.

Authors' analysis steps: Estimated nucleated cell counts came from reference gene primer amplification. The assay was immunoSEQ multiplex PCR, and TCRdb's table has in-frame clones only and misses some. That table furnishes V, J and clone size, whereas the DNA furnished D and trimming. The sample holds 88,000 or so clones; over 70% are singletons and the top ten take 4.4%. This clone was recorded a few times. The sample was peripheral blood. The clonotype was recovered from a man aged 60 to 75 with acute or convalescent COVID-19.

The CDR3: CASSPGTGFPYEQYF. For the CDR3, the DNA is TGTGCCAGCAGCCCCGGGACAGGGTTTCCCTACGAGCAGTACTTC. The genes are TRBV7-6 and TRBJ2-7; 9 nucleotides line up with TRBD1. V was clipped by 5 bases and J by 2 bases; unmatched bases: 7. The CDR3 length is 15 residues. Germline CDR1 reads SGHVS; CDR2 reads FNYEAQ.